The 25 T cell receptor beta chains reported below all come from one sample, sequenced in a study of blood T cell repertoires in COVID-19 (dated by TCRdb to between 2020 and 2021). Receptors were amplified or captured by the immunoSEQ multiplex PCR assay. Entries here come from immuneACCESS through TCRdb and include only in-frame sequences with V and J called. Some clones fail to appear in such tables; in the studies checked, an unresolved V gene covers under half of the shortfall, and the cause of the remainder is unknown. The sample records 250,000 to 350,000 clones, 75% to 95% of which are singletons. Clones ranked in the top ten supply roughly 1.1% of the sample. The sequenced sample consisted of PBMCs or T cells enriched from blood (not recorded which). Every receptor here comes from a woman in her 30s who had recovered from COVID-19.

The chain links TRBV13 to TRBJ2-1; D may be TRBD2 (5 bases). Germline CDR1 and CDR2: PRHDT and FYEKMQ (reference sequence). Trimming cost V 5 bases and J 4 bases, with 18 bases left between them. This CDR3 is 16 amino acids long. CDR3 DNA: TGTGCCAGCAGCCCGGGGTGGGCCGGCGGATACAATGAGCAGTTCTTC. It is translated as CASSPGWAGGYNEQFF.

This clone has just one count. The V call is TRBV6-6, the J call TRBJ2-7; TRBD1 might be the D (6 bases). The CDR3 contains 14 residues. Trimming stripped 7 bases from V and 1 base from J, with 14 bases between. The V gene's germline CDR1 is MNHNY and CDR2 SVGAGI (reference sequence). DNA of the CDR3: TGTGCCAGCATAGACAGGATTCGATCCTACGAGCAGTACTTC. The encoded protein is CASIDRIRSYEQYF.

As for this clone: The same CDR3 is also encoded by other DNA sequences in this sample. The rearrangement joins TRBV20-1 to TRBJ1-1; D ambiguous. The CDR3 extends over 11 amino acids. Germline V gene sequence: CDR1 DFQATT, CDR2 SNEGSKA (reference sequence). Deletions cut 3 bases from V and 1 base from J, with 3 bases between. The DNA of the CDR3 is TGCAGTGCTAGGAGGAACACTGAAGCTTTCTTT. This gives the protein CSARRNTEAFF.

This chain joins TRBV7-9 and TRBJ2-5, with a possible D match to TRBD1 (6 bases). V dropped 2 bases and J dropped 2 bases, with 9 bases sitting between them. This CDR3 has 14 residues. The germline gives CDR1 SEHNR, CDR2 FQNEAQ (reference sequence). The DNA of the CDR3 is TGTGCCAGCAGCTTAACAGGGCCACAAGAGACCCAGTACTTC. Amino acids: CASSLTGPQETQYF.

V is TRBV5-1 and J is TRBJ1-4; 8 bases line up with TRBD1. Unmatched junction bases numbered 7, after V lost 7 bases and J lost 8 bases. The V gene's germline CDR1 is SGHRS and CDR2 YFSETQ. CDR3 size: 13 residues. The CDR3 spells CASGPGGDEKLFF. The CDR3 DNA follows: TGCGCCAGCGGGCCAGGGGGCGACGAAAAACTGTTTTTT. The variable domain in full, completed from reference TRBV5-1 and TRBJ1-4, reads KAGVTQTPRYLIKTRGQQVTLSCSPISGHRSVSWYQQTPGQGLQFLFEYFSETQRNKGNFPGRFSGRQFSNSRSEMNVSTLELGDSALYLCASGPGGDEKLFFGSGTQLSVL.

The chain couples TRBV15 to TRBJ2-3, with a tentative D call TRBD2 (6 bases). Germline CDR1 and CDR2: LNHNV and YYDKDF (reference sequence). The CDR3 covers 13 residues. Trimming stripped 5 bases from V and 2 bases from J, with 8 bases between. The CDR3: CATSAGYTDTQYF. Written as DNA, the CDR3 is TGTGCCACCAGCGCGGGATACACAGATACGCAGTATTTT.

The chain carries TRBV5-6 and TRBJ2-1, with D possibly TRBD2 on 6 matching bases. CDR1 is SGHDT and CDR2 is YYEEEE in the germline V gene. Trimming cost V 3 bases and J 8 bases, with 9 bases left between them. The CDR3 covers 12 residues. The CDR3 loop reads CASSSSGYEQFF. CDR3 DNA: TGTGCCAGCAGCTCCAGCGGGTATGAGCAGTTCTTC.

The rearrangement joins TRBV28 to TRBJ2-7; 7 nucleotides line up with TRBD2. The CDR3 is made up of 16 amino acids. From germline, CDR1 is MDHEN and CDR2 SYDVKM. Losses at the gene ends were 3 bases for V and 2 bases for J; bases not matched to a gene: 10. The CDR3 region has the DNA TGTGCCAGCAGTTTGCCCGGGGTAGCGGGCACCTACGAGCAGTACTTC. Its translation is CASSLPGVAGTYEQYF. Full variable domain (outside the CDR3, taken from reference TRBV28 and TRBJ2-7): DVKVTQSSRYLVKRTGEKVFLECVQDMDHENMFWYRQDPGLGLRLIYFSYDVKMKEKGDIPEGYSVSREKKERFSLILESASTNQTSMYLCASSLPGVAGTYEQYFGPGTRLTVT.

The gene calls are TRBV28 and TRBJ2-1; 12 nucleotides match TRBD1. Germline assignment: CDR1 MDHEN and CDR2 SYDVKM. J was trimmed by 10 bases and V by 5 bases; bases with no gene match: 12. This CDR3 comprises 16 residues. The CDR3 DNA follows: TGTGCCAGCAGTACCTCCGGGACAGGGGGCTATCGGGAGCAGTTCTTC. It encodes CASSTSGTGGYREQFF.

V is TRBV4-1 and J is TRBJ1-6; 10 bases align to TRBD1. V lost 0 bases, J lost 7 bases, and 3 bases stayed unmatched. Germline CDR1 is MGHRA and CDR2 is YSYEKL. This CDR3 comprises 16 residues. CDR3 DNA: TGCGCCAGCAGCCAAGATGGGACAGGGGAAAATTCACCCCTCCACTTT. Its protein is CASSQDGTGENSPLHF.

This chain connects TRBV2 to TRBJ2-7, with D possibly matching TRBD2 (6 bases). This CDR3 is 13 amino acids long. Per the germline V gene, CDR1 is SNHLY and CDR2 is FYNNEI. V was cut by 4 bases and J by 5 bases, with 12 bases left in between. CDR3 sequence: CASSASSDHEQYF. The DNA of the CDR3 is TGTGCCAGCAGTGCCTCTAGCGACCACGAGCAGTACTTC.

This chain uses TRBV28 with TRBJ2-5, with 8 bases aligning to TRBD1. CDR3 length: 14 amino acids. After removal of 6 bases from V and 5 bases from J, the junction contained 8 bases not matched to a gene. Germline V gene sequence: CDR1 MDHEN, CDR2 SYDVKM. This CDR3 reads CASRSGGVGETQYF. The DNA of the CDR3 is TGTGCCAGCAGGTCAGGGGGCGTTGGGGAGACCCAGTACTTC.

The CDR3 reads CASSPQGVQETQYF. The CDR3 coding sequence is TGTGCCAGTAGCCCACAGGGGGTACAAGAGACCCAGTACTTC. V and J are TRBV19 and TRBJ2-5; 8 bases line up with TRBD1. Germline values: CDR1 LNHDA, CDR2 SQIVND (reference sequence). This CDR3 has 14 residues. V trimming: 6 bases; J trimming: 2 bases; junction bases outside the gene matches: 5.

V gene TRBV7-2 combines with J gene TRBJ2-2, with D possibly matching TRBD1 (5 bases). There are 15 residues in the CDR3. CDR1 is SGHTA, CDR2 FQGNSA, per germline. V gave up 5 bases and J gave up 4 bases, with 14 bases separating them. The CDR3 DNA sequence: TGTGCCAGCAGCCCCAGTGGGCAGGGCACCGGGGAGCTGTTTTTT. Residues: CASSPSGQGTGELFF.

This clone was observed a single time. The chain has TRBV5-6 and TRBJ2-1; 9 bases match TRBD2. The junction had 7 bases not matched to a gene; V was cut back by 2 bases and J by 1 base. CDR3 length equals 17 residues. Germline V gene data show CDR1 as SGHDT and CDR2 as YYEEEE. The CDR3 loop reads CASSFQREVGSYNEQFF. The CDR3 coding sequence is TGTGCCAGCAGCTTCCAGCGGGAGGTAGGGTCCTACAATGAGCAGTTCTTC.

V gene TRBV12-3 or TRBV12-4 combines with J gene TRBJ2-7; TRBD2 might be the D (7 bases). There are 12 residues in the CDR3. Trimming cost V 7 bases and J 4 bases, with 11 bases left between them. CDR3: CASTSGTYEQYF. CDR3 bases: TGTGCCAGCACAAGCGGGACATACGAGCAGTACTTC.

The rearrangement joins TRBV5-4 to TRBJ1-3; TRBD1 is a possible D gene (6 bases). The CDR3 is 15 amino acids. V was shortened by 4 bases and J by 1 base, with 12 bases between the two germline ends. Germline V gene sequence: CDR1 SGHNT, CDR2 YYREEE (reference sequence). This CDR3 is CASSDQRGSGNTIYF. CDR3 in DNA: TGTGCCAGCAGCGACCAGAGGGGGTCTGGAAACACCATATATTTT.

The DNA of the CDR3 is TGTGCCAGCAGCCAATGGGGAGGATCCCTACCCCAGCATTTT. Its protein is CASSQWGGSLPQHF. The chain recombines TRBV3-1 (or the pseudogene TRBV3-2) with TRBJ1-5; D is unresolved. V was clipped by 2 bases and J by 10 bases, with 15 bases between them. The CDR3 loop spans 14 amino acids. CDR1 and CDR2 from the germline V gene are LGHDT and YNNKEL (reference sequence).

In this sample, this clone turned up once. V gene TRBV11-2 combines with J gene TRBJ2-3; 7 nucleotides match TRBD2. Germline V lookup: CDR1 SGHAT, CDR2 FQNNGV. Trimming at V came to 4 bases and at J to 1 base, leaving 5 bases not matched to a gene. This CDR3 spans 15 amino acids. The CDR3: CASSSAGAGTDTQYF. The CDR3 DNA follows: TGTGCCAGCAGCTCCGCGGGAGCTGGCACAGATACGCAGTATTTT.

The CDR3 nucleotides read TGTGCCAGCAGTTACTCGACTGGGGACATAGAGCAGTACTTC. Translation: CASSYSTGDIEQYF. V is TRBV6-5 and J is TRBJ2-7, with a possible D match to TRBD1 (6 bases). CDR1 is MNHEY, CDR2 SVGAGI, per germline. The CDR3 totals 14 residues. Trimming stripped 0 bases from V and 7 bases from J, with 13 bases between.

This chain connects TRBV9 to TRBJ2-2; 15 positions agree with TRBD2. This CDR3 contains 20 residues. Germline V gives CDR1 SGDLS, CDR2 YYNGEE. The trim removed 3 bases at V and 5 bases at J, leaving 14 bases unmatched. CDR3 sequence reads: CASSATQGLAGGFRTGELFF. In DNA form, the CDR3 reads TGTGCCAGCAGCGCAACCCAGGGACTAGCGGGAGGATTTCGGACCGGGGAGCTGTTTTTT.

This rearrangement joins TRBV30 to TRBJ2-3, with 7 bases aligning to TRBD1. The CDR3 spans 15 residues. Trimming removed 2 bases from V and 3 bases from J; junction bases left unmatched: 8. Germline V gives CDR1 GTSNPN, CDR2 SVGIG (reference sequence). The CDR3 coding sequence is TGTGCCTGGAGTTCGACAGGGATGGAAACAGATACGCAGTATTTT. Translated: CAWSSTGMETDTQYF.

The DNA for the CDR3 is TGTGCCACCAGCAGAGTTCGACAGGGGGCGAGGGGCTACACCTTC. This sequence encodes CATSRVRQGARGYTF. The chain employs TRBV15 and TRBJ1-2, with 10 bases aligning to TRBD1. Germline V gene lookup returns CDR1 LNHNV and CDR2 YYDKDF (reference sequence). The CDR3 has 15 amino acids. J gave up 8 bases and V 1 base, and 7 bases lay outside the gene matches.

The chain uses TRBV28 and TRBJ1-1; weak D call: TRBD1 (5 bases). CDR3 length: 12 amino acids. In germline, CDR1 is MDHEN, CDR2 SYDVKM. V lost 2 bases and J lost 7, with 8 bases in between. CDR3 sequence: CASSLGGGEAFF. CDR3 nucleotides: TGTGCCAGCAGTTTAGGGGGGGGTGAAGCTTTCTTT.

This chain connects TRBV6-2 or TRBV6-3 to TRBJ1-1; D is undetermined. Deletions cut 1 base from V and 6 bases from J, with 3 bases between. Germline assignment: CDR1 MNHEY and CDR2 SVGEGT. The CDR3 has 11 residues. CDR3 region: CASSYLAEAFF. CDR3 nucleotide sequence: TGTGCCAGCAGTTACTTAGCTGAAGCTTTCTTT.